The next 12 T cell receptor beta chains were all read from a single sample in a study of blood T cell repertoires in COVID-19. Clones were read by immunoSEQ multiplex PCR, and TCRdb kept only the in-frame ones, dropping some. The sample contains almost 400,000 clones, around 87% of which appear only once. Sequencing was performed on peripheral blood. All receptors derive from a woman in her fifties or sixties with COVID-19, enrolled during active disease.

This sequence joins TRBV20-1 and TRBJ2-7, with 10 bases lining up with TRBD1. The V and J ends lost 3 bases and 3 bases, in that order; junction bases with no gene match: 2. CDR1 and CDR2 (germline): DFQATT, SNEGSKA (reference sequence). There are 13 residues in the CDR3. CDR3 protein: CSASRDRGYEQYF. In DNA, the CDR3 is TGCAGTGCTAGTCGGGACAGGGGCTACGAGCAGTACTTC.

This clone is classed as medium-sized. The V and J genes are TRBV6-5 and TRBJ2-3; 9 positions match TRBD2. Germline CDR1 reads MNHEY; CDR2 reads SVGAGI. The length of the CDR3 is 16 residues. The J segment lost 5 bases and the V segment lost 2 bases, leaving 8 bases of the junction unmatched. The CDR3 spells CASSYIGGGGLDTQYF. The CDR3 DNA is TGTGCCAGCAGTTACATCGGCGGGGGGGGCTTAGATACGCAGTATTTT.

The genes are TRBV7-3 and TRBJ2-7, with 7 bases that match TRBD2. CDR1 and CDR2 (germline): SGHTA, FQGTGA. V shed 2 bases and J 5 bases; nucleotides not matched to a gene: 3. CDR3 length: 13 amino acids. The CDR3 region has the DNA TGTGCCAGCAGCTTAGAGACTAGCCACGAGCAGTACTTC. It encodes CASSLETSHEQYF.

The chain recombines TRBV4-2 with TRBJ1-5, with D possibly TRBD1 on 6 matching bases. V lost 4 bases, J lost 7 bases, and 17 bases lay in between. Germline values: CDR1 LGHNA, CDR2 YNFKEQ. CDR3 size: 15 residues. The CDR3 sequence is CASSPNGGEGQPQHF. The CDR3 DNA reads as TGTGCCAGCAGCCCTAATGGGGGCGAGGGACAGCCCCAGCATTTT.

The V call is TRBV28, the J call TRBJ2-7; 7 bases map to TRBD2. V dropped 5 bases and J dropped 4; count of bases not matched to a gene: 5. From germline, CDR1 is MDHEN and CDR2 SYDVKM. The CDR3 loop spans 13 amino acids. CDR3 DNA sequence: TGTGCCAGCAGTCAAGCGGGGCAATACGAGCAGTACTTC. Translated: CASSQAGQYEQYF.

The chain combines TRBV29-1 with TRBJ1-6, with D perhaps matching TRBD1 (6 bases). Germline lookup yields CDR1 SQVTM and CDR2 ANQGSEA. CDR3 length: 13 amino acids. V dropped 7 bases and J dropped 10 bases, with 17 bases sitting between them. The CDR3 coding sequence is TGCAGCGGATCAACAGGGTCAGGATCACCCCTCCACTTT. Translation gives CSGSTGSGSPLHF.

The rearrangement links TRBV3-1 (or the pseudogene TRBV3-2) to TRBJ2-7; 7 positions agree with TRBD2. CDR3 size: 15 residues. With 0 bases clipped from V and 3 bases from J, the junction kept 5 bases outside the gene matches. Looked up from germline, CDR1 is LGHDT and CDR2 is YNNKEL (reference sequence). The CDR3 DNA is TGTGCCAGCAGCCAAGATTCAGCGGGGAGCTACGAGCAGTACTTC. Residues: CASSQDSAGSYEQYF.

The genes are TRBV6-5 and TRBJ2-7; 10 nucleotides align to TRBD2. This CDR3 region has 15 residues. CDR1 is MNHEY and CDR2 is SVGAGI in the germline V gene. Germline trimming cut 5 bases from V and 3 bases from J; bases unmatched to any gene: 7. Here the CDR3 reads CASSPLAGAHYEQYF. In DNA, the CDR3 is TGTGCCAGCAGTCCTCTAGCGGGGGCACACTACGAGCAGTACTTC.

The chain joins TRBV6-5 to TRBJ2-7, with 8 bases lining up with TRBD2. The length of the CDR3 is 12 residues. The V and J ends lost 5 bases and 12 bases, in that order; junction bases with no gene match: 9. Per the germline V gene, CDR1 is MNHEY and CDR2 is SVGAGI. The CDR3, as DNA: TGTGCCAGCAGTCCCGCATCGGGGGGGCGGTACTTC. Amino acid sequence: CASSPASGGRYF.

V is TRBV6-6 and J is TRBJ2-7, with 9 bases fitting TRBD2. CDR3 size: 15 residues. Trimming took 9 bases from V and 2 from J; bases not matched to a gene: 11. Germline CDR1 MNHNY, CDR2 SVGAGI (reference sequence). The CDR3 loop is CASGSSGGLPYEQYF. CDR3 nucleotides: TGTGCCAGTGGGTCGAGCGGGGGGCTTCCCTACGAGCAGTACTTC.

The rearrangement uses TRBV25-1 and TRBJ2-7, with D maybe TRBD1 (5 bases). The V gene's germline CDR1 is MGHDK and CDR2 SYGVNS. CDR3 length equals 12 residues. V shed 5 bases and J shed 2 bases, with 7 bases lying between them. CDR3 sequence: CASSLTAYEQYF. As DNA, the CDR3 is TGTGCCAGCAGTCTGACAGCCTACGAGCAGTACTTC.

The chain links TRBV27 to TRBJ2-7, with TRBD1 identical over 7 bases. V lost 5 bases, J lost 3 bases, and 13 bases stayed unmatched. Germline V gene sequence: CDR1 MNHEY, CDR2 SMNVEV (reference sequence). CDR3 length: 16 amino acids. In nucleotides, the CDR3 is TGTGCCAGCAGTGCTCGCCCCGGGACAGACAGCTACGAGCAGTACTTC. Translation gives CASSARPGTDSYEQYF.